This T cell receptor (beta chain) was sequenced during a study of blood T cell repertoires in COVID-19. Method: immunoSEQ multiplex PCR; TCRdb's copy keeps in-frame clones and lacks some. This table holds approximately 140,000 clones, roughly 90% found once. The specimen sequenced was peripheral blood. The TCR comes from a woman between 55 and 75 years old with active or convalescent COVID-19.

Here the CDR3 reads CASSLRLAGALNEQYF. The CDR3 DNA sequence: TGTGCCAGCAGCTTACGACTAGCGGGGGCCCTGAACGAGCAGTACTTC. The chain employs TRBV9 and TRBJ2-7; 12 nucleotides match TRBD2. J gave up 5 bases and V 4 bases, and 10 bases lay outside the gene matches. The CDR3 is made up of 16 amino acids. Germline V lookup: CDR1 SGDLS, CDR2 YYNGEE.